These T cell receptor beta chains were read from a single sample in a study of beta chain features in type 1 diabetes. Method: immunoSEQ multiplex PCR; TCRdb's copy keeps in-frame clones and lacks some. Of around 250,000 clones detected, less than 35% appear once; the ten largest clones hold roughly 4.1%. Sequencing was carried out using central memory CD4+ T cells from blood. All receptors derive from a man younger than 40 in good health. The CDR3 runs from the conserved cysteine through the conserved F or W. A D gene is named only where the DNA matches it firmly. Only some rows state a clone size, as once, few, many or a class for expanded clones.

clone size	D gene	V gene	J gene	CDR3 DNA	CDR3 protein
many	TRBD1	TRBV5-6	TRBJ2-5	TGTGCCAGCAGCTTGGATGCACAGGGGAAAGAGACCCAGTACTTC	CASSLDAQGKETQYF
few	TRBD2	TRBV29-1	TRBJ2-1	TGCAGCGTTGAGGTACTAGCGGGAGGGAGTGAGCAGTTCTTC	CSVEVLAGGSEQFF
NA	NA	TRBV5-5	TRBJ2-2	TGTGCCAGCAGTCGAGAGGCTCCCCCCATGTTTTTT	CASSREAPPMFF
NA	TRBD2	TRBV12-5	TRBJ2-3	TGTGCTAGTGGTTTGTACAACGGGGAGGGAAGCTCAGATACGCAGTATTTT	CASGLYNGEGSSDTQYF
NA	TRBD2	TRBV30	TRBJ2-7	TGTGCCTGGTCCGGGGGGGCCTCTGTCTACGAGCAGTACTTC	CAWSGGASVYEQYF
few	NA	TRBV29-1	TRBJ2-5	TGCAGCGTTGAAGAACGGGTTCAGTACTTC	CSVEERVQYF
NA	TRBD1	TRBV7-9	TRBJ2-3	TGTGCCAGCAGCTTAGGGGACAGGGACACAGATACGCAGTATTTT	CASSLGDRDTDTQYF
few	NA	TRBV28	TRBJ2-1	TGTGCCAGCAGTTCCGATAGTAGCGCCCGCTGGGGCAATGAGCAGTTCTTC	CASSSDSSARWGNEQFF
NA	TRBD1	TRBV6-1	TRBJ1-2	TGTGCCAGCAGTGAAATCAGGACAGGGGACTATGGCTACACCTTC	CASSEIRTGDYGYTF
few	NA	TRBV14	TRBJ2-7	TGTGCCAGCAGCCAAGATACGGTTCGCTACGAGCAGTACTTC	CASSQDTVRYEQYF
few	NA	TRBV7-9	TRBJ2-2	TGTGCCAGCAGTCAGTTCGGCCTCACGAACACCGGGGAGCTGTTTTTT	CASSQFGLTNTGELFF
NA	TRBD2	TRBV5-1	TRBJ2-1	TGCGCCAGCAGCAGAGCGGGAGGGTTGAATGAGCAGTTCTTC	CASSRAGGLNEQFF
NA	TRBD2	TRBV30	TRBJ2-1	TGTGCCTGGGCCCCCCGGAGCGGGGGGATCGTCTACAATGAGCAGTTCTTC	CAWAPRSGGIVYNEQFF
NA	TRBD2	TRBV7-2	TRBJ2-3	TGTGCCAGCAGCTTAGACGGACTAGCAAGAGATACGCAGTATTTT	CASSLDGLARDTQYF
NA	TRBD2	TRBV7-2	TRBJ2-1	TGTGCCAGTTTGCTGCTAGCGGGAACCTACAATGAGCAGTTCTTC	CASLLLAGTYNEQFF
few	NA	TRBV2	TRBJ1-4	TGTGCCAGCAGTGACTGGACAGCGTCAACTAATGAAAAACTGTTTTTT	CASSDWTASTNEKLFF
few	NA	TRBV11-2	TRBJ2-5	TGTGCCAGCAGCACTAATACCGGGACGGAAGAGACCCAGTACTTC	CASSTNTGTEETQYF
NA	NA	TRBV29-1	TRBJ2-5	TGCAGCGTTGATGAGCCAAGGGGGGAAGAGACCCAGTACTTC	CSVDEPRGEETQYF
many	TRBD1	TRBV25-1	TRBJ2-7	TGTGCCAGCAGTGAGGGACAGGGGGTCTACGAGCAGTACTTC	CASSEGQGVYEQYF
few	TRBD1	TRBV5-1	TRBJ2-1	TGCGCCAGCAGCTTAACGGACAGGGATTTAAATGAGCAGTTCTTC	CASSLTDRDLNEQFF
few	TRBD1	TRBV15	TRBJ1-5	TGTGCCACCAGCACCCCGCAGGGGGCGCGTGGCAATCAGCCCCAGCATTTT	CATSTPQGARGNQPQHF
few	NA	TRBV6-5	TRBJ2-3	TGTGCCAGCAGTCGACAACTCACAGATACGCAGTATTTT	CASSRQLTDTQYF
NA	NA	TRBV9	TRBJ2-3	TGTGCCAGCAGCGCGAGCCCCTGGCGGGTGGGCGCAGATACGCAGTATTTT	CASSASPWRVGADTQYF
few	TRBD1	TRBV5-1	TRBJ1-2	TGCGCCAGCTCGACAGGGGGCTATGGCTACACCTTC	CASSTGGYGYTF
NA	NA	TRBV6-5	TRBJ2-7	TGTGCCAGCGGCTGGGGGGTTTCCTACGAGCAGTACTTC	CASGWGVSYEQYF
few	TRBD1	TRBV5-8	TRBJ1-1	TGTGCCAGCGGAAGGACAGGGTACCCTGAAGCTTTCTTT	CASGRTGYPEAFF
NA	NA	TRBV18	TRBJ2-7	TGTGCCAGCTCACCACCCCCAGGCGGTGAGCAGTACTTC	CASSPPPGGEQYF
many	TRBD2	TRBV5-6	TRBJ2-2	TGTGCCAGCAGCGCCAGGACTAGATCGAGAGCTGGGGAGCTGTTTTTT	CASSARTRSRAGELFF
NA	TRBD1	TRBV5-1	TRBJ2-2	TGCGCCAGCAGCGCGAGACAGGGTGGTAACACCGGGGAGCTGTTTTTT	CASSARQGGNTGELFF
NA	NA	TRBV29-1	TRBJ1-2	TGCAGCGTTAACATAAACTATGGCTACACCTTC	CSVNINYGYTF
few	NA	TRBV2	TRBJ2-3	TGTGCCAGCAGTGAAGCCGCTGGGGCCCGACCTTCGGGGCAGTATTTT	CASSEAAGARPSGQYF
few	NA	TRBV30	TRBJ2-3	TGTGCCTGGACAAAAAGTTATACGCAGTATTTT	CAWTKSYTQYF
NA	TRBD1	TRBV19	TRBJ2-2	TGTGCCAGTAGGGGGACAGCGGAGCTGTTTTTT	CASRGTAELFF
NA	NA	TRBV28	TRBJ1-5	TGTGCCAGCAAAACCCCGGACAGTTTTTCGCCCCAGCATTTT	CASKTPDSFSPQHF
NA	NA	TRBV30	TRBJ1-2	TGTGCCTGGAGGGGGCAGTGGGATGACTACACCTTC	CAWRGQWDDYTF
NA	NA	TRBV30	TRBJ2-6	TGTGCCTGGAGTGTAAATAGGGGGGCTGGGGCCAACGTCCTGACTTTC	CAWSVNRGAGANVLTF
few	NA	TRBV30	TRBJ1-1	TGTGCCTGGGACCTGGACGGGAACACTGAAGCTTTCTTT	CAWDLDGNTEAFF
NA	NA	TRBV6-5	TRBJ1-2	TGTGCCAGCAGGCTATCAGCAAACTATGGCTACACCTTC	CASRLSANYGYTF